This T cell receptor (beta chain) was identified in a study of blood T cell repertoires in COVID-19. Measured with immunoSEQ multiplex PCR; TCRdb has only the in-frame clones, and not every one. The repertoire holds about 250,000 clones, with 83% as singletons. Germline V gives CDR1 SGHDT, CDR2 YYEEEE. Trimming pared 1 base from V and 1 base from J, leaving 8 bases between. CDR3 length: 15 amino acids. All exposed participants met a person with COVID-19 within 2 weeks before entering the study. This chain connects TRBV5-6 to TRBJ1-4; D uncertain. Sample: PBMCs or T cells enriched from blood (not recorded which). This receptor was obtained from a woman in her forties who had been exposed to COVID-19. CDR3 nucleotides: TGTGCCAGCAGCTTGATGGCGGGAACTAATGAAAAACTGTTTTTT. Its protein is CASSLMAGTNEKLFF.